These T cell receptor beta chains were read from a single sample in a study of human T cells and chemical hapten exposure. TCRdb recomputed calls from the RACE reads with MiXCR, one row per CDR3 protein. The sample holds 120,000 to 150,000 distinct CDR3 sequences; roughly 12% are singletons and the top ten take 1.4%. Source: whole blood, taken in connection with sensitization to the hapten diphenylcyclopropenone (DPC). These receptors were taken from a woman aged 45-65 years with alopecia areata. Some clones in this sample may be carry-over from other donors' samples. Both conserved end residues are part of each CDR3. A D gene is named only where the DNA matches it firmly. Clone sizes are given selectively: once, few, many, or a class where the clone is expanded.

d_call	v_call	j_call	clone_size	cdr3_aa	cdr3_nt
TRBD2	TRBV10-3	TRBJ2-7	few	CAITSGSSYEQYF	TGTGCCATTACTAGCGGGAGCTCCTACGAGCAGTACTTC
TRBD2	TRBV5-1	TRBJ2-5	many	CASGRLAGPRETQYF	TGCGCCAGCGGGAGACTAGCGGGCCCGAGAGAGACCCAGTACTTC
TRBD2	TRBV25-1	TRBJ2-1	-	CATWTSGYNEQFF	TGTGCCACATGGACTAGCGGTTACAATGAGCAGTTCTTC
-	TRBV27	TRBJ2-3	many	CASSLGTFTDTQYF	TGTGCCAGCAGTTTAGGGACTTTCACAGATACGCAGTATTTT
TRBD1	TRBV19	TRBJ2-2	few	CASQWGTGYTGELFF	TGTGCCAGCCAGTGGGGGACAGGTTACACCGGGGAGCTGTTTTTT
-	TRBV29-1	TRBJ1-1	few	CSVVGTEAFF	TGCAGCGTTGTGGGGACTGAAGCTTTCTTT
TRBD2	TRBV29-1	TRBJ2-7	many	CSVASGTSYEQYF	TGCAGCGTAGCTAGCGGGACTTCCTACGAGCAGTACTTC
-	TRBV12-3/TRBV12-4	TRBJ2-7	few	CASTSPGLREQYF	TGTGCCAGCACCTCCCCCGGACTCAGGGAGCAGTACTTC
TRBD1	TRBV3-1	TRBJ1-5	-	CASSQGGDRDNQPQHF	TGTGCCAGCAGCCAAGGAGGCGACAGGGACAATCAGCCCCAGCATTTT
-	TRBV18	TRBJ1-1	-	CASSPLGYTEAFF	TGTGCCAGCTCACCTCTCGGATACACTGAAGCTTTCTTT
-	TRBV29-1	TRBJ1-2	-	CSVLAAPGTSNYGYTF	TGCAGCGTTCTTGCCGCCCCCGGGACGTCGAACTATGGCTACACCTTC
TRBD1	TRBV4-1	TRBJ2-3	-	CASSPWDRPDTQYF	TGCGCCAGCAGCCCATGGGACAGACCAGATACGCAGTATTTT
TRBD2	TRBV28	TRBJ2-3	few	CASRRVGFERGADTQYF	TGTGCCAGCAGGCGCGTCGGTTTCGAGCGGGGAGCAGATACGCAGTATTTT
-	TRBV18	TRBJ2-5	-	CASSPLSAETQYF	TGTGCCAGCTCACCACTCTCGGCAGAGACCCAGTACTTC
TRBD2	TRBV12-3/TRBV12-4	TRBJ2-4	few	CASSSGGAAKNIQYF	TGTGCCAGCAGTTCCGGGGGGGCGGCCAAAAACATTCAGTACTTC
-	TRBV7-7	TRBJ2-1	-	CASSPRAGAEQFF	TGTGCTAGCAGCCCTAGGGCCGGGGCGGAGCAGTTCTTC
-	TRBV24-1	TRBJ2-5	few	CATSDSKSGETQYF	TGTGCCACCAGTGATAGTAAATCTGGCGAGACCCAGTACTTC
TRBD1	TRBV4-3	TRBJ1-5	many	CASSQDRGQPQHF	TGCGCCAGCAGCCAGGACAGGGGTCAGCCCCAGCATTTT
TRBD2	TRBV12-3/TRBV12-4	TRBJ2-1	few	CASSPPSGRAHEQFF	TGTGCCAGCAGTCCCCCTAGCGGGAGGGCCCATGAGCAGTTCTTC
-	TRBV19	TRBJ2-2	-	CASNRGQNTGELFF	TGTGCCAGTAATCGCGGCCAGAACACCGGGGAGCTGTTTTTT
-	TRBV2	TRBJ1-5	many	CASSEVGANQPQHF	TGTGCCAGCAGTGAAGTAGGCGCGAATCAGCCCCAGCATTTT
TRBD1	TRBV28	TRBJ1-1	-	CASSLLGQSTEAFF	TGTGCCAGCAGCCTCCTGGGACAGAGCACTGAAGCTTTCTTT
-	TRBV5-1	TRBJ2-5	many	CASSWDVQETQYF	TGCGCCAGCTCATGGGACGTCCAAGAGACCCAGTACTTC
TRBD2	TRBV6-6	TRBJ2-7	-	CASSYSSGRGDEQYF	TGTGCCAGCAGTTACTCGTCAGGCCGGGGGGACGAGCAGTACTTC
TRBD2	TRBV29-1	TRBJ2-3	-	CSAIRTSGVGDTQYF	TGCAGCGCTATACGGACTAGCGGGGTAGGAGATACGCAGTATTTT
-	TRBV6-6	TRBJ2-7	many	CASSQGQNYEQYF	TGTGCCAGCAGCCAAGGACAGAACTACGAGCAGTACTTC
-	TRBV7-3	TRBJ2-1	many	CASSLGQGPYNEQFF	TGTGCCAGCAGCTTAGGGCAGGGTCCCTACAATGAGCAGTTCTTC
-	TRBV28	TRBJ2-5	few	CASSAPATETQYF	TGTGCCAGCAGTGCCCCGGCCACAGAGACCCAGTACTTC
TRBD2	TRBV2	TRBJ2-3	-	CASTPGLAFSSTDTQYF	TGTGCCAGCACCCCGGGACTAGCGTTCTCTAGCACAGATACGCAGTATTTT
-	TRBV7-6	TRBJ1-3	few	CASSLKGPTVSPGNTIYF	TGTGCCAGCAGCTTAAAAGGCCCGACAGTATCTCCTGGAAACACCATATATTTT
-	TRBV14	TRBJ2-1	many	CASSPRGDEQFF	TGTGCCAGCAGCCCGAGGGGCGATGAGCAGTTCTTC
TRBD2	TRBV7-2	TRBJ2-3	few	CASRYLAALTDTQYF	TGTGCCAGCAGGTATCTAGCGGCCCTCACAGATACGCAGTATTTT
TRBD2	TRBV20-1	TRBJ2-5	few	CSASLAGRQETQYF	TGCAGTGCTAGCCTAGCGGGTCGCCAAGAGACCCAGTACTTC
-	TRBV20-1	TRBJ1-5	-	CSARAQGPRSKPQHF	TGCAGTGCTAGAGCTCAAGGTCCTCGGAGCAAGCCCCAGCATTTT
TRBD2	TRBV6-2/TRBV6-3	TRBJ2-5	many	CASRRILAGETQYF	TGTGCCAGCAGACGGATTCTAGCGGGAGAGACCCAGTACTTC
TRBD2	TRBV10-2	TRBJ2-1	few	CASSDTGTSASYNEQFF	TGCGCCAGCAGTGACACTGGGACTAGCGCCTCCTACAATGAGCAGTTCTTC
TRBD1	TRBV28	TRBJ1-4	few	CASSPTGQGYEKLFF	TGTGCCAGCAGTCCCACGGGACAGGGGTATGAAAAACTGTTTTTT
-	TRBV18	TRBJ1-1	few	CASSPRRNGMNTEAFF	TGTGCCAGCTCACCGCGGCGTAACGGGATGAACACTGAAGCTTTCTTT
-	TRBV7-2	TRBJ1-6	many	CASSSDVNSPLHF	TGTGCCAGCAGCTCGGACGTTAATTCACCCCTCCACTTT
TRBD2	TRBV15	TRBJ2-3	-	CATSSGTSGSTDTQYF	TGTGCCACCAGCAGCGGGACTAGCGGGAGCACAGATACGCAGTATTTT
TRBD1	TRBV12-3/TRBV12-4	TRBJ1-1	-	CASNPDRGPEAFF	TGTGCCAGCAATCCTGACAGGGGGCCTGAAGCTTTCTTT
TRBD1	TRBV5-1	TRBJ1-2	few	CASSSGTGTLYTF	TGCGCCAGCAGCTCAGGGACAGGAACCCTCTACACCTTC
TRBD2	TRBV20-1	TRBJ2-4	-	CRATTSGRGSKNIQYF	TGCCGTGCTACCACTAGCGGGAGAGGGAGCAAAAACATTCAGTACTTC